The rows below give T cell receptor beta chains drawn from one sample of a study of blood T cell repertoires in COVID-19. Some clones are missing from TCRdb's copy, which holds only in-frame ones; the method was immunoSEQ multiplex PCR. Altogether around 270,000 clones are present, approximately 90% being singletons, with the ten largest covering roughly 5.1%. Sequences were obtained from peripheral blood. The receptors come from a man between 40 and 49 years old with acute or convalescent COVID-19. Each CDR3 is given with its conserved first and last residue. Fields, in order: V gene, clone size, J gene, D gene, CDR3 protein, CDR3 DNA. A D gene is named only where the DNA matches it firmly. Clone size is stated in some rows and not others, as once, few, many or a class when expanded.

TRBV5-1	NA	TRBJ2-3	NA	CASSRGSVTSTDTQYF	TGCGCCAGCAGCCGAGGGTCAGTCACTAGCACAGATACGCAGTATTTT
TRBV4-2	few	TRBJ2-7	NA	CASSPDAGSSYEQYF	TGTGCCAGCAGCCCAGATGCGGGGAGCTCCTACGAGCAGTACTTC
TRBV12-5	NA	TRBJ1-1	TRBD1	CASGLLPWTGMDTEAFF	TGTGCTAGTGGTTTGCTTCCTTGGACAGGAATGGACACTGAAGCTTTCTTT
TRBV20-1	NA	TRBJ2-1	NA	CSAESNEQFF	TGCAGTGCTGAGAGCAATGAGCAGTTCTTC
TRBV5-1	few	TRBJ2-2	NA	CASSLAGTPNTGELFF	TGCGCCAGCAGCTTGGCTGGGACACCGAACACCGGGGAGCTGTTTTTT
TRBV19	NA	TRBJ1-1	TRBD1	CASSTDRRDRGPPEAFF	TGTGCCAGTAGTACAGATCGCCGGGACAGGGGGCCCCCTGAAGCTTTCTTT
TRBV10-3	NA	TRBJ2-7	NA	CAISESGWDEQYF	TGTGCCATCAGTGAATCAGGCTGGGACGAGCAGTACTTC
TRBV6-5	NA	TRBJ1-6	NA	CASSYSRGNNSPLHF	TGTGCCAGCAGTTACTCAAGGGGGAATAATTCACCCCTCCACTTT
TRBV19	NA	TRBJ1-5	NA	CASSIEGEGYQPQHF	TGTGCCAGTAGTATAGAGGGAGAAGGGTATCAGCCCCAGCATTTT
TRBV3-1/TRBV3-2	few	TRBJ1-2	TRBD1	CACARGTGYGYTF	TGTGCCTGTGCGCGGGGGACAGGGTATGGCTACACCTTC
TRBV4-2	NA	TRBJ1-2	TRBD1	CASSQEGQGDYGYTF	TGTGCCAGCAGCCAAGAAGGACAGGGGGACTATGGCTACACCTTC
TRBV30	NA	TRBJ1-1	TRBD1	CAHQGAMNTEAFF	TGTGCCCACCAGGGGGCAATGAACACTGAAGCTTTCTTT
TRBV7-2	NA	TRBJ1-2	NA	CASSLTAYGYTF	TGTGCCAGCAGCTTGACAGCTTATGGCTACACCTTC
TRBV10-2	NA	TRBJ2-7	NA	CATQSVPYEQYF	TGCGCCACCCAGTCCGTCCCCTACGAGCAGTACTTC
TRBV18	NA	TRBJ2-7	NA	CASSPPVRGSRYEQYF	TGTGCCAGCTCACCACCAGTTCGGGGGTCCCGGTACGAGCAGTACTTC
TRBV27	NA	TRBJ1-2	NA	CASSLRQDLGYTF	TGTGCCAGCAGTCTCCGACAGGATTTGGGCTACACCTTC
TRBV30	NA	TRBJ1-6	TRBD1	CAQGDGLYNSPLHF	TGTGCCCAGGGGGACGGCCTGTATAATTCACCCCTCCACTTT
TRBV7-8	NA	TRBJ1-5	TRBD1	CASSLGGTAYSNQPQHF	TGTGCCAGCAGCCTGGGCGGGACAGCCTATAGCAATCAGCCCCAGCATTTT
TRBV18	NA	TRBJ2-1	TRBD1	CASSGTGALREQFF	TGTGCCAGCTCCGGGACAGGGGCCCTTCGAGAGCAGTTCTTC
TRBV9	NA	TRBJ1-4	NA	CASSVVGAEKLFF	TGTGCCAGCAGCGTAGTGGGGGCTGAAAAACTGTTTTTT
TRBV7-3	NA	TRBJ1-2	TRBD1	CASSQDRDRGYTF	TGTGCCAGCAGCCAGGACAGGGACCGTGGCTACACCTTC
TRBV5-1	NA	TRBJ1-2	NA	CASTPDGGPYGYTF	TGCGCCAGCACCCCCGACGGGGGTCCCTATGGCTACACCTTC
TRBV5-1	NA	TRBJ2-7	TRBD1	CASSLPDRGGEQYF	TGCGCCAGCAGCTTACCGGACAGGGGAGGCGAGCAGTACTTC
TRBV12-5	NA	TRBJ2-5	TRBD1	CASGLLRRGTETQYF	TGTGCTAGTGGTTTGCTCCGCAGGGGGACGGAGACCCAGTACTTC
TRBV7-3	NA	TRBJ1-5	TRBD1	CASSLGQGQPQHF	TGTGCCAGCAGCTTAGGACAGGGCCAGCCCCAGCATTTT
TRBV5-6	NA	TRBJ1-1	TRBD1	CASSLPRTGGLTEAFF	TGTGCCAGCAGCTTGCCTCGGACAGGGGGCTTGACTGAAGCTTTCTTT
TRBV6-1	NA	TRBJ2-7	TRBD1	CASSENNRGQNEQYF	TGTGCCAGCAGTGAAAATAACAGGGGACAAAACGAGCAGTACTTC
TRBV12-5	NA	TRBJ1-6	NA	CASGPPGPWSPLHF	TGTGCTAGTGGCCCCCCCGGTCCTTGGTCACCCCTCCACTTT
TRBV5-1	NA	TRBJ2-1	NA	CASSQDSSSYNEQFF	TGCGCCAGCAGCCAAGACTCGAGCTCCTACAATGAGCAGTTCTTC
TRBV11-2	NA	TRBJ2-3	TRBD2	CASSLSLAGGMDTQYF	TGTGCCAGCAGCTTATCTCTAGCGGGGGGAATGGATACGCAGTATTTT
TRBV5-1	NA	TRBJ2-7	NA	CASSIAGTTTYEQYF	TGCGCCAGCAGCATAGCCGGGACAACGACCTACGAGCAGTACTTC
TRBV18	NA	TRBJ1-4	NA	CASSPRAGGDEKLFF	TGTGCCAGCTCACCAAGGGCAGGCGGGGATGAAAAACTGTTTTTT
TRBV6-5	NA	TRBJ1-2	TRBD1	CASNGQGGRYGYTF	TGTGCCAGCAACGGACAGGGGGGGAGGTATGGCTACACCTTC
TRBV6-5	NA	TRBJ1-5	NA	CASSYSAAQPQHF	TGTGCCAGCAGTTACTCGGCTGCTCAGCCCCAGCATTTT
TRBV4-1	NA	TRBJ1-6	TRBD1	CASSQKYRGNSPLHF	TGCGCCAGCAGCCAAAAATACAGGGGAAATTCACCCCTCCACTTT
TRBV7-2	NA	TRBJ2-7	TRBD1	CASSLAGTAYQQYF	TGTGCCAGCAGCTTAGCGGGGACAGCTTATCAGCAGTACTTC
TRBV5-4	once	TRBJ1-6	NA	CASSLEEGVYSPLHF	TGTGCCAGCAGCTTGGAAGAGGGGGTTTACTCACCCCTCCACTTT
TRBV29-1	NA	TRBJ1-3	NA	CSALTDSGNTIYF	TGCAGCGCCTTGACAGACTCTGGAAACACCATATATTTT
TRBV2	NA	TRBJ2-3	NA	CASSAGLTTQYF	TGTGCCAGCAGTGCCGGACTCACGACGCAGTATTTT
TRBV20-1	NA	TRBJ1-1	NA	CSARNRDTAFF	TGCAGTGCTAGAAACCGGGACACCGCTTTCTTT
TRBV6-2/TRBV6-3	NA	TRBJ2-7	TRBD1	CASSRTGGEQYF	TGTGCCAGCAGCCGGACAGGTGGCGAGCAGTACTTC
TRBV6-1	NA	TRBJ2-7	TRBD2	CASSEAGRVYEQYF	TGTGCCAGCAGTGAGGCAGGGAGGGTCTACGAGCAGTACTTC
TRBV7-8	NA	TRBJ2-1	NA	CASSLFPRIWRDNNEQFF	TGTGCCAGCAGCTTATTCCCTCGGATATGGAGGGATAATAATGAGCAGTTCTTC
TRBV5-1	NA	TRBJ2-3	NA	CASSLDRPTDTQYF	TGCGCCAGCAGCCTTGACAGACCCACAGATACGCAGTATTTT
TRBV2	NA	TRBJ2-3	NA	CAMRSSQADTQYF	TGTGCCATGCGGTCCTCTCAAGCGGATACGCAGTATTTT
TRBV29-1	NA	TRBJ2-7	TRBD1	CGGWGQSDEQYF	TGCGGCGGGTGGGGACAGTCCGACGAGCAGTACTTC
TRBV15	NA	TRBJ1-2	NA	CATSRVWTINGYTF	TGTGCCACCAGCAGAGTATGGACAATCAATGGCTACACCTTC
TRBV7-2	NA	TRBJ2-1	NA	CASSLAGGHNEQFF	TGTGCCAGCAGCTTAGCGGGGGGACACAATGAGCAGTTCTTC
TRBV18	NA	TRBJ2-7	TRBD1	CASSPPGTGYHEQYF	TGTGCCAGCTCACCCCCCGGGACAGGGTACCACGAGCAGTACTTC
TRBV10-3	NA	TRBJ1-2	NA	CAISENSLAYGYTF	TGTGCCATCAGTGAGAACAGTCTTGCCTATGGCTACACCTTC
TRBV25-1	NA	TRBJ1-5	NA	CASSESISGNQPQHF	TGTGCCAGCAGTGAATCCATCTCGGGGAATCAGCCCCAGCATTTT
TRBV5-6	NA	TRBJ1-5	TRBD1	CASSSITGTGINQPQHF	TGTGCCAGCAGCTCGATTACCGGGACAGGGATCAATCAGCCCCAGCATTTT
TRBV7-2	NA	TRBJ2-1	TRBD1	CASSFEDREYNEQFF	TGTGCCAGCAGCTTCGAGGACAGGGAGTACAATGAGCAGTTCTTC
TRBV11-2	NA	TRBJ1-5	NA	CASSQHGRQPQHF	TGTGCCAGCAGCCAGCACGGGAGGCAGCCCCAGCATTTT
TRBV4-2	few	TRBJ1-2	NA	CASSQPDTTGGNGYTF	TGTGCCAGCAGCCAACCAGATACGACCGGGGGGAACGGCTACACCTTC
TRBV11-2	NA	TRBJ2-3	NA	CATRPGDSSTDTQYF	TGTGCCACCCGGCCGGGGGACTCTAGCACAGATACGCAGTATTTT
TRBV3-1/TRBV3-2	NA	TRBJ1-6	NA	CASSPISEVSSPLHF	TGTGCCAGCAGCCCAATAAGTGAGGTGTCTTCACCCCTCCACTTT
TRBV10-3	NA	TRBJ1-2	TRBD1	CAISVGLSGTAYGYTF	TGTGCCATCAGTGTTGGGCTATCCGGGACAGCCTATGGCTACACCTTC
TRBV23-1	once	TRBJ1-3	NA	CASSQRGGARGNTIYF	TGCGCCAGCTCCCAACGGGGGGGGGCGCGTGGAAACACCATATATTTT
TRBV24-1	NA	TRBJ2-1	NA	CATSDPRGAGNEQFF	TGTGCCACCAGTGATCCCCGGGGGGCTGGGAATGAGCAGTTCTTC